A selection of T cell receptor beta chains follows, all from one sample in a study of shared clonotypes between healthy human individuals. Measured with immunoSEQ multiplex PCR; TCRdb has only the in-frame clones, and not every one. This sample has around 700,000 clones, with about 91% found just once. Sequenced input: naive CD8+ T cells sorted from blood. The source is a man between 25 and 39 years old in good health. Both conserved end residues are part of each CDR3. D genes are given only for firm matches. Size values are once, few and many counts, or a class for expanded clones, and some rows have none.

j_call: TRBJ2-5; v_call: TRBV13; d_call: TRBD1; clone_size: NA; cdr3_nt: TGTGCCAGCAGCGTCCAGGGGGCCCTCCAAGAGACCCAGTACTTC; cdr3_aa: CASSVQGALQETQYF
j_call: TRBJ2-2; v_call: TRBV27; d_call: NA; clone_size: once; cdr3_nt: TGTGCCAGCTCCCGAGGGGGCACCGGGGAGCTGTTTTTT; cdr3_aa: CASSRGGTGELFF
j_call: TRBJ2-7; v_call: TRBV27; d_call: TRBD2; clone_size: few; cdr3_nt: TGTGCCAGCAGTCCGGCAGCGGGAGTAGACGAGCAGTACTTC; cdr3_aa: CASSPAAGVDEQYF
j_call: TRBJ1-5; v_call: TRBV28; d_call: NA; clone_size: NA; cdr3_nt: TGTGCCAGCACCCTGATAGGTAATAGCAATCAGCCCCAGCATTTT; cdr3_aa: CASTLIGNSNQPQHF
j_call: TRBJ1-1; v_call: TRBV5-4; d_call: TRBD1; clone_size: NA; cdr3_nt: TGTGCCAGCAGCTTGGAAGGACAGGGCTGGATGAACACTGAAGCTTTCTTT; cdr3_aa: CASSLEGQGWMNTEAFF
j_call: TRBJ2-3; v_call: TRBV7-9; d_call: NA; clone_size: NA; cdr3_nt: TGTGCCAGCAGCTTCCTTGAGACAGGACGCACAGATACGCAGTATTTT; cdr3_aa: CASSFLETGRTDTQYF
j_call: TRBJ2-5; v_call: TRBV5-1; d_call: NA; clone_size: NA; cdr3_nt: TGCGCCAGCCCACACGGGAGAGGAAAGACCCAGTACTTC; cdr3_aa: CASPHGRGKTQYF
j_call: TRBJ2-7; v_call: TRBV11-2; d_call: TRBD1; clone_size: NA; cdr3_nt: TGTGCCAGCAGCTTAGTATCGGGACAGGCCCTCTACGAGCAGTACTTC; cdr3_aa: CASSLVSGQALYEQYF
j_call: TRBJ2-3; v_call: TRBV11-3; d_call: NA; clone_size: NA; cdr3_nt: TGTGCCAGCAGCCCCGGCGGGCGGGATACGCAGTATTTT; cdr3_aa: CASSPGGRDTQYF
j_call: TRBJ2-4; v_call: TRBV19; d_call: TRBD2; clone_size: few; cdr3_nt: TGTGCCAGTAGCCCCCAGGGGTTAGCGGGAGAACTCGCCAAAAACATTCAGTACTTC; cdr3_aa: CASSPQGLAGELAKNIQYF
j_call: TRBJ2-7; v_call: TRBV9; d_call: NA; clone_size: NA; cdr3_nt: TGTGCCAGCAGCTCGTTGGGGAGCGAGCAGTACTTC; cdr3_aa: CASSSLGSEQYF
j_call: TRBJ2-7; v_call: TRBV27; d_call: NA; clone_size: NA; cdr3_nt: TGTGCCAGCAGTTTTGGGGGGAATTACGAGCAGTACTTC; cdr3_aa: CASSFGGNYEQYF
j_call: TRBJ1-1; v_call: TRBV30; d_call: NA; clone_size: once; cdr3_nt: TGTGCCTGGTTGGAATACACTGAAGCTTTCTTT; cdr3_aa: CAWLEYTEAFF
j_call: TRBJ2-7; v_call: TRBV7-9; d_call: TRBD1; clone_size: NA; cdr3_nt: TGTGCCAGCAGCGGGGGCGGGACAGGGTTCCCCTACGAGCAGTACTTC; cdr3_aa: CASSGGGTGFPYEQYF
j_call: TRBJ2-1; v_call: TRBV6-1; d_call: NA; clone_size: NA; cdr3_nt: TGTGCCAGCAGTGAAGCGGCCGACCCCACCCTCAACAATGAGCAGTTCTTC; cdr3_aa: CASSEAADPTLNNEQFF
j_call: TRBJ2-7; v_call: TRBV5-1; d_call: TRBD2; clone_size: NA; cdr3_nt: TGCGCCAGCAGCTCCACTATTTCGAGGGAGGGCCGTGAAGAGCAGTACTTC; cdr3_aa: CASSSTISREGREEQYF
j_call: TRBJ2-5; v_call: TRBV6-5; d_call: TRBD1; clone_size: NA; cdr3_nt: TGTGCCAGCGGGACAGGGGCGGTAAAGTACTTC; cdr3_aa: CASGTGAVKYF
j_call: TRBJ1-5; v_call: TRBV19; d_call: TRBD1; clone_size: NA; cdr3_nt: TGTGCCAGTAGTCCAACAGGGGGTAGCAATCAGCCCCAGCATTTT; cdr3_aa: CASSPTGGSNQPQHF
j_call: TRBJ2-2; v_call: TRBV9; d_call: NA; clone_size: NA; cdr3_nt: TGTGCCAGCAGCGTAGATCAGAACACCGGGGAGCTGTTTTTT; cdr3_aa: CASSVDQNTGELFF
j_call: TRBJ1-1; v_call: TRBV9; d_call: TRBD1; clone_size: once; cdr3_nt: TGTGCCAGCGACAACCACCGAACCAGGGGGGCTAATACTGAAGCTTTCTTT; cdr3_aa: CASDNHRTRGANTEAFF
j_call: TRBJ2-2; v_call: TRBV4-2; d_call: TRBD1; clone_size: NA; cdr3_nt: TGTGCCAGCAGCCATGAAATTACAGGGGACACCGGGGAGCTGTTTTTT; cdr3_aa: CASSHEITGDTGELFF
j_call: TRBJ2-5; v_call: TRBV30; d_call: TRBD1; clone_size: NA; cdr3_nt: TGTGCCTGGAGTGCCGGGACAGGGGGCTGGGAGACCCAGTACTTC; cdr3_aa: CAWSAGTGGWETQYF
j_call: TRBJ2-5; v_call: TRBV9; d_call: TRBD2; clone_size: NA; cdr3_nt: TGTGCCAGCAGCGTAGTCGGGGGGCAAGAGACCCAGTACTTC; cdr3_aa: CASSVVGGQETQYF
j_call: TRBJ2-1; v_call: TRBV5-5; d_call: TRBD1; clone_size: NA; cdr3_nt: TGTGCCAGCAGCTTGGGTCAAGGGACAGGGGGCTGGAATGAGCAGTTCTTC; cdr3_aa: CASSLGQGTGGWNEQFF
j_call: TRBJ2-7; v_call: TRBV7-8; d_call: TRBD2; clone_size: NA; cdr3_nt: TGTGCCAGCAGCTTGGCAGCTCTTGCGGGGGTCTACGAGCAGTACTTC; cdr3_aa: CASSLAALAGVYEQYF
j_call: TRBJ2-2; v_call: TRBV28; d_call: TRBD2; clone_size: NA; cdr3_nt: TGTGCCAGCAGCACCATGCGGGAGGGCCCTCTAGGAAACACCGGGGAGCTGTTTTTT; cdr3_aa: CASSTMREGPLGNTGELFF
j_call: TRBJ2-1; v_call: TRBV10-3; d_call: NA; clone_size: NA; cdr3_nt: TGTGCCATCAGTGAAAGACTTAACAATGAGCAGTTCTTC; cdr3_aa: CAISERLNNEQFF
j_call: TRBJ2-7; v_call: TRBV29-1; d_call: TRBD1; clone_size: NA; cdr3_nt: TGCAGCGTTGGCCCGACAGGGCCCTACGAGCAGTACTTC; cdr3_aa: CSVGPTGPYEQYF
j_call: TRBJ2-3; v_call: TRBV5-4; d_call: TRBD1; clone_size: NA; cdr3_nt: TGTGCCAGCAGCGCCCCCGGGACAGGGGGCGCCTCAGCAGATACGCAGTATTTT; cdr3_aa: CASSAPGTGGASADTQYF
j_call: TRBJ2-7; v_call: TRBV7-9; d_call: NA; clone_size: NA; cdr3_nt: TGTGCCAGCAGCTTCGGACAGCTCATGTCCTACGAGCAGTACTTC; cdr3_aa: CASSFGQLMSYEQYF
j_call: TRBJ2-1; v_call: TRBV11-2; d_call: NA; clone_size: NA; cdr3_nt: TGTGCCAGCAGCACGTCTCCAAGCCTAAGCTCCTACAATGAGCAGTTCTTC; cdr3_aa: CASSTSPSLSSYNEQFF